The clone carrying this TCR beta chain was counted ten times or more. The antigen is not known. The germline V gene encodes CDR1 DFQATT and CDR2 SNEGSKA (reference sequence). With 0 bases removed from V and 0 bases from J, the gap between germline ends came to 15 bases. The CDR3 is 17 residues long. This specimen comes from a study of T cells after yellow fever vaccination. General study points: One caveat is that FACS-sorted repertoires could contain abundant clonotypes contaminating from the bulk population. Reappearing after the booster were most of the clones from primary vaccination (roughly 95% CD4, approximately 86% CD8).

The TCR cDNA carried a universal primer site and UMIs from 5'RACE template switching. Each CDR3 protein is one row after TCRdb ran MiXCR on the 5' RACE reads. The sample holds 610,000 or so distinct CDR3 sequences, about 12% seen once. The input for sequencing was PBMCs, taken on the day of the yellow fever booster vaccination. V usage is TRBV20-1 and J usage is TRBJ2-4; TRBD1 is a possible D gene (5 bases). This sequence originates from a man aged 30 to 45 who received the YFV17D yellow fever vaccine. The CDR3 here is CSARDGALPVAKNIQYF. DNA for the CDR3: TGCAGTGCTAGAGATGGGGCCTTACCGGTAGCCAAAAACATTCAGTACTTC.